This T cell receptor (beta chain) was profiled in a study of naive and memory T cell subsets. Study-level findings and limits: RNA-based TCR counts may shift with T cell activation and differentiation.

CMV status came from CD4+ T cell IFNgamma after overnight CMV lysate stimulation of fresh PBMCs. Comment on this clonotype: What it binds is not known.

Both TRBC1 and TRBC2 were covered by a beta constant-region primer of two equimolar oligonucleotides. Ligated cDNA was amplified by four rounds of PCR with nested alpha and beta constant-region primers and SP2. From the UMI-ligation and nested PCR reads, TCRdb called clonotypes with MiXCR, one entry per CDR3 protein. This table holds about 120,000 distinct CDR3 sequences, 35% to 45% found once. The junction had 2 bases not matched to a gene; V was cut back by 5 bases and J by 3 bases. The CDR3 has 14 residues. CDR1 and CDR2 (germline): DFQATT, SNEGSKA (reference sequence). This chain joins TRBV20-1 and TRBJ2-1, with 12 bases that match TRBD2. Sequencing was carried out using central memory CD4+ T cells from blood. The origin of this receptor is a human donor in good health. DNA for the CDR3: TGCAGTGCTCTGACTAGCGGGGGCTACAATGAGCAGTTCTTC. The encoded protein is CSALTSGGYNEQFF.